This T cell receptor (beta chain) was recovered during a study of shared clonotypes between healthy human individuals. At the deep level, the assay was run. For each subset, genomic DNA was distributed in equal portions over several immunoSEQ plates. Data came from immunoSEQ multiplex PCR; TCRdb stores just in-frame clones and leaves some out. This sample has roughly 2 million clones, with roughly 95% found just once. Trimming removed 5 bases from V and 3 bases from J, with 20 bases in between. The CDR3 consists of 17 residues. From germline, CDR1 is SEHNR and CDR2 FQNEAQ (reference sequence). The sequence derives from a man in his late teens or twenties in good health. The sample was naive CD4+ T cells sorted from blood. Subset indicated: CD45RA+ positively selected. The V and J genes are TRBV7-9 and TRBJ2-1; D is possibly TRBD1 (6 bases). The CDR3 DNA follows: TGTGCCAGCAGCCAATCCACCGGGACAATCTACTACAATGAGCAGTTCTTC. It translates to CASSQSTGTIYYNEQFF.